The 18 T cell receptor beta chains listed next were all sequenced from one sample in a study of early T cells in non-severe SARS-CoV-2 infection. TCRdb analysed the 5' RACE reads with MiXCR anew, one entry per CDR3 protein. The profile shows 60,000 to 70,000 distinct CDR3 sequences, over 4.5% of them singletons. The material was whole blood, obtained at baseline. The receptors originated from an adult who was a healthcare worker with PCR-confirmed SARS-CoV-2 infection or an uninfected control (not recorded which).

This clonotype appeared many times. V gene TRBV7-2 combines with J gene TRBJ2-1; the match to TRBD2 covers 7 bases. The CDR3 spans 13 residues. CDR1 and CDR2 from the germline V gene are SGHTA and FQGNSA. The J segment lost 8 bases and the V segment lost 1 base, leaving 2 bases of the junction unmatched. The CDR3 protein is CASSLGAGDEQFF. For the CDR3, the DNA is TGTGCCAGCAGCTTAGGCGCGGGGGATGAGCAGTTCTTC.

V is TRBV25-1 and J is TRBJ2-7; weak D call: TRBD2 (5 bases). Trimming stripped 6 bases from V and 4 bases from J, with 22 bases between. Per germline, CDR1 MGHDK and CDR2 SYGVNS. This CDR3 comprises 16 residues. The CDR3 protein is CASSPVTRGGKYEQYF. For the CDR3, the DNA is TGTGCCAGCAGCCCTGTCACTCGGGGTGGAAAGTACGAGCAGTACTTC.

The sample holds many counts of this clonotype. The CDR3 loop is CASSWDRDNEQFF. CDR3 DNA sequence: TGTGCCAGCAGCTGGGACAGGGACAATGAGCAGTTCTTC. This rearrangement joins TRBV7-2 to TRBJ2-1; TRBD1 agrees at 9 bases. This CDR3 is 13 amino acids long. The V gene end was trimmed by 4 bases and the J gene end by 5 bases; junction bases not matched to a gene: 0. The germline gives CDR1 SGHTA, CDR2 FQGNSA.

This clonotype has just a few counts. The rearrangement uses TRBV11-1 and TRBJ1-1, with D possibly being TRBD1 (5 bases). Germline V CDR1 and CDR2: SGHAT, FQDESV (reference sequence). V lost 5 bases, J lost 5 bases, and 9 bases lay in between. This CDR3 comprises 12 residues. This CDR3 is CASSKGVTEAFF. For the CDR3, the DNA is TGTGCCAGCAGCAAAGGGGTAACTGAAGCTTTCTTT.

This clonotype was recorded at least ten times. CDR3 nucleotide sequence: TGCGCCAGCAGCTTCATGGGGAGTGTGACTGAAGCTTTCTTT. As protein: CASSFMGSVTEAFF. V is TRBV5-1 and J is TRBJ1-1; D is unresolved. This CDR3 has 14 residues. Germline values: CDR1 SGHRS, CDR2 YFSETQ. V lost 2 bases to trimming and J lost 5 bases, with 13 bases between them. The whole variable domain, filled in from reference TRBV5-1 and TRBJ1-1, reads KAGVTQTPRYLIKTRGQQVTLSCSPISGHRSVSWYQQTPGQGLQFLFEYFSETQRNKGNFPGRFSGRQFSNSRSEMNVSTLELGDSALYLCASSFMGSVTEAFFGQGTRLTVV.

This clonotype was counted at least ten times. The chain employs TRBV20-1 and TRBJ1-6; a possible D gene is TRBD1 (6 bases). There are 15 residues in the CDR3. Germline V gives CDR1 DFQATT, CDR2 SNEGSKA (reference sequence). V was clipped by 5 bases and J by 7 bases, with 18 bases between them. The CDR3 is CSAWTASRRNSPLHF. CDR3 in DNA: TGCAGTGCTTGGACAGCCTCCCGTCGGAATTCACCCCTCCACTTT.

This clonotype was observed a handful of times. The rearrangement joins TRBV12-3 or TRBV12-4 to TRBJ1-2, with a tentative D call TRBD1 (5 bases). Trimming stripped 8 bases from V and 3 bases from J, with 13 bases between. This CDR3 comprises 13 residues. This CDR3 reads CASCPDSDYGYTF. In DNA, the CDR3 is TGTGCCAGCTGTCCTGACAGTGACTATGGCTACACCTTC.

This clonotype was seen a handful of times. CDR3 protein: CASSEALSGDYGYTF. The CDR3 bases are TGTGCCAGCAGTGAAGCCCTTAGTGGGGACTATGGCTACACCTTC. J is TRBJ1-2 and V is TRBV6-1, with D uncertain. This CDR3 region has 15 residues. From germline, CDR1 is MNHNS and CDR2 SASEGT. The germline V and J ends were trimmed by 0 bases and 3 bases, with 11 bases remaining between them.

The sample holds a few counts of this clonotype. This sequence joins TRBV28 and TRBJ2-5; possibly TRBD2 for D (5 bases). Germline V gene lookup returns CDR1 MDHEN and CDR2 SYDVKM. The CDR3 consists of 13 residues. V was clipped by 6 bases and J by 4 bases, with 12 bases between them. CDR3 in DNA: TGTGCCAGCAGAACCGGGGTCAGAGAGACCCAGTACTTC. Translating it yields CASRTGVRETQYF.

This clonotype was picked up many times. The rearrangement links TRBV4-3 to TRBJ2-1; the D is unclear. There are 14 residues in the CDR3. Per the germline V gene, CDR1 is LGHNA and CDR2 is YSLEER. The V gene lost 1 base and the J gene lost 3 bases, with 7 bases spanning the gap. The CDR3 sequence: CASSQAIFYNEQFF. The CDR3 DNA is TGCGCCAGCAGCCAAGCTATCTTCTACAATGAGCAGTTCTTC.

The chain recombines TRBV18 with TRBJ2-3, with TRBD2 matching over 15 bases. The CDR3 has 18 residues. The germline gives CDR1 KGHSH, CDR2 LQKENI. The J segment lost 0 bases and the V segment lost 6 bases, leaving 7 bases of the junction unmatched. The CDR3 DNA follows: TGTGCCAGCTCGAAGGGACTAGCGGGAGGCCTAAGCACAGATACGCAGTATTTT. Its translation is CASSKGLAGGLSTDTQYF.

This clonotype was counted only a few times. The chain recombines TRBV10-1 with TRBJ2-2; no firm D call. V lost 4 bases and J lost 6, with 12 bases in between. The CDR3 loop spans 14 amino acids. CDR1 and CDR2 (germline): WNHNN, SYGVQD (reference sequence). The CDR3 nucleotides read TGCGCCAGCAGTGTATTCCGGGTCCCCGGGGAGCTGTTTTTT. This gives the protein CASSVFRVPGELFF.

The genes are TRBV18 and TRBJ1-5; D may be TRBD1 (5 bases). Between the trimmed V and J ends, which lost 6 bases and 3 bases, there was a span of 15 bases. CDR1 and CDR2 (germline): KGHSH, LQKENI. The CDR3 runs to 15 residues. The CDR3 spells CASSLEGPNNQPQHF. The CDR3, as DNA: TGTGCCAGCTCCCTAGAGGGGCCTAACAATCAGCCCCAGCATTTT.

This clonotype was detected only a few times. V usage is TRBV10-1 and J usage is TRBJ1-1, with a tentative D call TRBD1 (6 bases). With 5 bases removed from V and 7 bases from J, the gap between germline ends came to 14 bases. Germline V lookup: CDR1 WNHNN, CDR2 SYGVQD (reference sequence). This CDR3 has 13 residues. This chain's CDR3 is CASSRKTGYEAFF. DNA of the CDR3: TGCGCCAGCAGTCGGAAAACAGGGTATGAAGCTTTCTTT.

This clonotype has ten or more counts. The chain recombines TRBV7-6 with TRBJ1-1; the D gene is possibly TRBD1 (5 bases). V was trimmed by 5 bases and J by 0 bases, leaving 10 bases between them. The CDR3 covers 14 residues. Germline lookup yields CDR1 SGHVS and CDR2 FNYEAQ. The CDR3: CASSTGVLNTEAFF. CDR3 in DNA: TGTGCCAGCAGCACAGGAGTACTGAACACTGAAGCTTTCTTT.

The V call is TRBV7-9, the J call TRBJ1-6, with D possibly matching TRBD1 (6 bases). The CDR3 consists of 15 residues. Germline V gene lookup returns CDR1 SEHNR and CDR2 FQNEAQ (reference sequence). Trimming removed 4 bases from V and 3 bases from J, with 10 bases in between. The CDR3, as DNA: TGTGCCAGCAGCTCCTGGACAGACTATAATTCACCCCTCCACTTT. Protein sequence: CASSSWTDYNSPLHF.

This clonotype was counted many times. The CDR3 loop reads CRSERGSGEQYF. CDR3 in DNA: TGCAGGTCAGAACGGGGGTCAGGGGAGCAGTACTTC. The V and J genes are TRBV20-1 and TRBJ2-7; TRBD2 might be the D (6 bases). This CDR3 is built from 12 residues. Germline CDR1 reads DFQATT; CDR2 reads SNEGSKA (reference sequence).

This clonotype was observed a few times. In DNA form, the CDR3 reads TGTGCCAGCACTACGACTAGCGGGAGGTTTGAAGATACGCAGTATTTT. Amino acids: CASTTTSGRFEDTQYF. The chain couples TRBV6-2 or TRBV6-3 to TRBJ2-3; 13 nucleotides match TRBD2. J lost 5 bases, V lost 7 bases, and 9 bases had no gene match. CDR1 and CDR2 (germline): MNHEY, SVGEGT. The CDR3 extends over 16 amino acids.